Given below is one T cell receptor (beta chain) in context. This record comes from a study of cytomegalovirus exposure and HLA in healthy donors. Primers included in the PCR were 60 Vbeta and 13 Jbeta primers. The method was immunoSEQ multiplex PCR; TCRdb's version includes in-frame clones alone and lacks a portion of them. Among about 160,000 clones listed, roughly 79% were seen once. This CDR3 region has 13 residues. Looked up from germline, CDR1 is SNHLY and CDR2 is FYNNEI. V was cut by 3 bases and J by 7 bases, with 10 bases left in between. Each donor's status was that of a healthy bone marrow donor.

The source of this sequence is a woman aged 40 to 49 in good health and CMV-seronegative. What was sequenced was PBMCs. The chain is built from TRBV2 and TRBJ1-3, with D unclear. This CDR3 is CASSDSIRNTIYF. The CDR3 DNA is TGTGCCAGCAGTGATTCAATTCGGAACACCATATATTTT.